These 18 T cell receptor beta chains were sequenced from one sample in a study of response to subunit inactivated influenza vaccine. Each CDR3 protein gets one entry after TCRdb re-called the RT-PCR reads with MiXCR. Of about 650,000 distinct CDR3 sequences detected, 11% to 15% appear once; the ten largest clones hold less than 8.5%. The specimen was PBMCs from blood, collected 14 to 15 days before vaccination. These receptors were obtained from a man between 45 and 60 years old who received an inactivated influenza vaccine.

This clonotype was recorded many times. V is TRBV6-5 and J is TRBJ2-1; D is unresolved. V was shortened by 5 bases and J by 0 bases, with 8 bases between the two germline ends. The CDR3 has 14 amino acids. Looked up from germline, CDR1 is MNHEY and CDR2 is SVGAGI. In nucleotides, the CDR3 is TGTGCCAGCAGTGACACGAGCTCCTACAATGAGCAGTTCTTC. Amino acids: CASSDTSSYNEQFF.

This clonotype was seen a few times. CDR3 bases: TGTGCCAGCAGCAAAGTCGCAGGTTTCGCCAATCAGCCCCAGCATTTT. This gives the protein CASSKVAGFANQPQHF. The chain is built from TRBV21-1 and TRBJ1-5. TRBV21-1 is a pseudogene locus. There are 16 residues in the CDR3.

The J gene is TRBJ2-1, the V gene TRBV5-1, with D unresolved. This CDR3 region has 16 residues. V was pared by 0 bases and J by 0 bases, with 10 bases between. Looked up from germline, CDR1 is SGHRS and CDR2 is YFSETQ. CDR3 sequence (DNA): TGCGCCAGCAGCTTGGACACCGGAGTCTCCTACAATGAGCAGTTCTTC. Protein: CASSLDTGVSYNEQFF.

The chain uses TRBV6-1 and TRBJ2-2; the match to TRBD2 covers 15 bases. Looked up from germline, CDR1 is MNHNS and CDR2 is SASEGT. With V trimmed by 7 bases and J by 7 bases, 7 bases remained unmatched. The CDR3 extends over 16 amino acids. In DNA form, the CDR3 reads TGTGCCAGCAAAGGACTAGCGGGAGGGATATACGGGGAGCTGTTTTTT. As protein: CASKGLAGGIYGELFF.

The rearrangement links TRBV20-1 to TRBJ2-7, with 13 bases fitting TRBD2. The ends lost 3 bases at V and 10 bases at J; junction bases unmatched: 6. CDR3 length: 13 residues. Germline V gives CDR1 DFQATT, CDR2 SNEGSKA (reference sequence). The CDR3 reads CSARDGTSGIQYF. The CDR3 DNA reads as TGCAGTGCTAGGGACGGGACTAGCGGGATACAGTACTTC.

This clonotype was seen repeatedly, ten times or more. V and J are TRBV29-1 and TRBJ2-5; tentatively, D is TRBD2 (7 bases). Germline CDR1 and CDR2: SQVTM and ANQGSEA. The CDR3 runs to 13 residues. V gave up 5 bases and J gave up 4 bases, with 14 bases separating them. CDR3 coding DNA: TGCAGCGTTACCGGGGAGGGGGGAGAGACCCAGTACTTC. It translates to CSVTGEGGETQYF.

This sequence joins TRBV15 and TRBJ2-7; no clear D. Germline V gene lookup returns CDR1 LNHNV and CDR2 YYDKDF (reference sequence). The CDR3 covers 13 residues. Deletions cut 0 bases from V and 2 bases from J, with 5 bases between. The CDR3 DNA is TGTGCCACCAGCAGAGATATCCCCTACGAGCAGTACTTC. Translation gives CATSRDIPYEQYF.

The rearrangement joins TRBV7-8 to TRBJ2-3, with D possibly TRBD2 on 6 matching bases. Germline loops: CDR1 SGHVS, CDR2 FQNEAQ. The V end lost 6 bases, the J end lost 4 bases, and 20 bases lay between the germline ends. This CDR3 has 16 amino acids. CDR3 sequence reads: CASRILEGLSADTQYF. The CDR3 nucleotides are TGTGCCAGCAGGATACTGGAGGGACTTAGCGCAGATACGCAGTATTTT.

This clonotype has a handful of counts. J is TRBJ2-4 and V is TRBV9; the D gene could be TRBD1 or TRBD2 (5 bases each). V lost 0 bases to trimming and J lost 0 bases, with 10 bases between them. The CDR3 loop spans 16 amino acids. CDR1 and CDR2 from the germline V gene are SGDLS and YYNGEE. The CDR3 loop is CASSVAGDLAKNIQYF. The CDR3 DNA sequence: TGTGCCAGCAGCGTAGCTGGGGACCTAGCCAAAAACATTCAGTACTTC. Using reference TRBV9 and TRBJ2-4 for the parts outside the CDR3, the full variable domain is DSGVTQTPKHLITATGQRVTLRCSPRSGDLSVYWYQQSLDQGLQFLIQYYNGEERAKGNILERFSAQQFPDLHSELNLSSLELGDSALYFCASSVAGDLAKNIQYFGAGTRLSVL.

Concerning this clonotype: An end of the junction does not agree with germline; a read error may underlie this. The CDR3 loop reads CSAREAGVTEASF. In DNA form, the CDR3 reads TGCAGTGCTAGGGAGGCAGGGGTTACTGAAGCTTCCTTT. The chain combines TRBV20-1 with TRBJ1-1; D is possibly TRBD1 (6 bases). This CDR3 is built from 13 residues. The germline V gene encodes CDR1 DFQATT and CDR2 SNEGSKA (reference sequence).

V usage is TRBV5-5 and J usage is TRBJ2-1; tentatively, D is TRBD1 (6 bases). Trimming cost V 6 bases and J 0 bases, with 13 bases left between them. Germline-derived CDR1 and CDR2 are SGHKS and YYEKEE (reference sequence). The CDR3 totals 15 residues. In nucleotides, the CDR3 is TGTGCCAGCATTAAAGGGGGTCTCTCCTACAATGAGCAGTTCTTC. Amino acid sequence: CASIKGGLSYNEQFF.

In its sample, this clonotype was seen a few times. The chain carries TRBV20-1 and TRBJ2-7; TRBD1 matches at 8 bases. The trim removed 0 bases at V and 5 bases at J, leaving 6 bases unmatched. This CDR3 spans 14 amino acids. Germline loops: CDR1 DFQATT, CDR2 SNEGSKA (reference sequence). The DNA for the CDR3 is TGCAGTGCTAGAGATCCAGGACAGGGCGACGAGCAGTACTTC. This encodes CSARDPGQGDEQYF.

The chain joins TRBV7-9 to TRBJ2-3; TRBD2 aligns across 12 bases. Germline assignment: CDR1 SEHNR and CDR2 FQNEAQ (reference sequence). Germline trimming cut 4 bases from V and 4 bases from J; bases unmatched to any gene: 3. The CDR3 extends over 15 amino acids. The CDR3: CASSSLAGGSDTQYF. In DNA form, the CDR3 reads TGTGCCAGCAGCTCCCTAGCGGGAGGGTCAGATACGCAGTATTTT.

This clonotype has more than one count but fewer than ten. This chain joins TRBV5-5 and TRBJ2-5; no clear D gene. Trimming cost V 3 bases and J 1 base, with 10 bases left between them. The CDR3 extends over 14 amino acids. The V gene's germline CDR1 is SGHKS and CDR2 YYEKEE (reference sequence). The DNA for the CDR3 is TGTGCCAGCAGCTACCCAAGGACCCAAGAGACCCAGTACTTC. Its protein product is CASSYPRTQETQYF. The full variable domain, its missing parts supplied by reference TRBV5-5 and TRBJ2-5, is DAGVTQSPTHLIKTRGQQVTLRCSPISGHKSVSWYQQVLGQGPQFIFQYYEKEERGRGNFPDRFSARQFPNYSSELNVNALLLGDSALYLCASSYPRTQETQYFGPGTRLLVL.

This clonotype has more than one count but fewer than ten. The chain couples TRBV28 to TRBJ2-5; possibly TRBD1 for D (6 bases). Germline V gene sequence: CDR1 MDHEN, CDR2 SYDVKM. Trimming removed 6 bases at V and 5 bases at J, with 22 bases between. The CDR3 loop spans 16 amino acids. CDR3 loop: CASRSPQGGFGETQYF. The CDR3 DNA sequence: TGTGCCAGCAGGTCGCCACAGGGCGGATTTGGCGAGACCCAGTACTTC.

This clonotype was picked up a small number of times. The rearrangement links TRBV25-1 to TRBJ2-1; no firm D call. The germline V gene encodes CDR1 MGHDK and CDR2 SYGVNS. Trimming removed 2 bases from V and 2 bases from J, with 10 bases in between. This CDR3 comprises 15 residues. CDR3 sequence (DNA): TGTGCCAGCAGTGAAGGGGATGTTGCCTACAATGAGCAGTTCTTC. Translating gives CASSEGDVAYNEQFF.

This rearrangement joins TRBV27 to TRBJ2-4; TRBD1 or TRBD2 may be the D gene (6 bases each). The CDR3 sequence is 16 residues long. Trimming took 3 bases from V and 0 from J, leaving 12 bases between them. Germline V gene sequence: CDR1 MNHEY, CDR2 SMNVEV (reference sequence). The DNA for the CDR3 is TGTGCCAGCAGTTTCCCCGGGGGCCTAGCCAAAAACATTCAGTACTTC. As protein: CASSFPGGLAKNIQYF.

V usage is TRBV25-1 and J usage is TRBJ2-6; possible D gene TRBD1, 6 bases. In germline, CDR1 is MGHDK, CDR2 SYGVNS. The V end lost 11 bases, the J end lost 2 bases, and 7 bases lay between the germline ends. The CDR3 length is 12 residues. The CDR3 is CAAGAGANVLTF. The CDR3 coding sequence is TGTGCCGCAGGGGCTGGGGCCAACGTCCTGACTTTC.